One sample yielded the 3 T cell receptor beta chains listed below, sequenced in a study of blood T cell repertoires in COVID-19. This table comes from immunoSEQ multiplex PCR, and its TCRdb copy is limited to in-frame clones, with some not included. The profile shows 300,000 to 350,000 clones, 85% to 95% of them singletons. Input material: PBMCs or T cells enriched from blood (not recorded which). These receptors were taken from a woman aged 30 to 39 who had been exposed to COVID-19.

This rearrangement joins TRBV19 to TRBJ1-6; D might be TRBD1 (5 bases). This CDR3 spans 15 amino acids. The ends were cut back, 3 bases at V and 7 bases at J, with 13 bases in the middle. The germline V gene has CDR1 LNHDA and CDR2 SQIVND (reference sequence). The CDR3 coding sequence is TGTGCCAGTAGTATGACCAGGCGGGGGAATTCACCCCTCCACTTT. Translation gives CASSMTRRGNSPLHF.

This clone was observed a single time. The rearrangement links TRBV28 to TRBJ1-2; D is unresolved. Germline loops: CDR1 MDHEN, CDR2 SYDVKM. This CDR3 has 12 residues. Deletions cut 3 bases from V and 7 bases from J, with 9 bases between. The CDR3 sequence: CASSFRSGGYTF. The CDR3 DNA sequence: TGTGCCAGCAGTTTTCGGAGTGGTGGCTACACCTTC.

Remarks on this clone: This specimen includes other DNA sequences encoding the same CDR3. The CDR3 loop is CASRTSSGTGNTGELFF. The CDR3 DNA reads TGTGCCAGCAGAACAAGCTCCGGGACAGGAAACACCGGGGAGCTGTTTTTT. The chain uses TRBV2 and TRBJ2-2; 8 nucleotides line up with TRBD1. V trimming: 6 bases; J trimming: 2 bases; junction bases outside the gene matches: 11. Per germline, CDR1 SNHLY and CDR2 FYNNEI. The CDR3 length is 17 residues.